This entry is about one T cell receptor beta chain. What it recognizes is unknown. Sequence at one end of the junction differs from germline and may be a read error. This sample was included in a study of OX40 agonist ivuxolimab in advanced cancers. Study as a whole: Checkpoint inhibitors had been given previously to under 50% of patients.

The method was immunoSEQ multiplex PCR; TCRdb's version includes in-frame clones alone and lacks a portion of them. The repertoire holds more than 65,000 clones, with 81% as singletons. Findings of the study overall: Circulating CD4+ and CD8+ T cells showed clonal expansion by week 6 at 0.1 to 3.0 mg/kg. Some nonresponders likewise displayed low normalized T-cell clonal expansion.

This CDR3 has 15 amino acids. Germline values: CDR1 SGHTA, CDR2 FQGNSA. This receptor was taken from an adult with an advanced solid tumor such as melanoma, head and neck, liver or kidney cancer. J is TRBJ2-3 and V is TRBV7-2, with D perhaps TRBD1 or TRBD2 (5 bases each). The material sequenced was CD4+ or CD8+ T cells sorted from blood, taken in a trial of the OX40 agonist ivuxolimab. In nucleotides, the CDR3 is TGTGCCAGTAGCTATAGGGGACCATCCACAGATACGCAGTATTTT. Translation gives CASSYRGPSTDTQYF.